Sequencing of this T cell receptor (beta chain) was carried out in a study of blood T cells in healthy people across ages. There are a few counts of this clonotype. The antigen remains undetermined. Together with a sample-barcoded 5' primer, a J-beta primer mix was included in a second PCR lasting about 7 to 11 cycles. The yield of each sample was at least 3 million CDR3-containing paired-end reads. TCRdb itself ran the 5' RACE reads through MiXCR, one entry per CDR3 protein. The sample yields about 720,000 distinct CDR3 sequences, 22% seen once. The V and J ends lost 4 bases and 4 bases respectively, with 9 bases between them. The V gene's germline CDR1 is SGHRS and CDR2 YFSETQ. The CDR3 sequence is 13 residues long. Whole-study findings and limits: Long-lived and aged donors differed, with more naive CD4+ cells and higher diversity in the long-lived.

The origin of this receptor is a man in his 70s in good health. Sequencing input: blood. This chain links TRBV5-1 with TRBJ1-3; D uncertain. The CDR3 protein is CASSPREGNTIYF. The CDR3 DNA sequence: TGCGCCAGCAGCCCCAGAGAAGGAAACACCATATATTTT.